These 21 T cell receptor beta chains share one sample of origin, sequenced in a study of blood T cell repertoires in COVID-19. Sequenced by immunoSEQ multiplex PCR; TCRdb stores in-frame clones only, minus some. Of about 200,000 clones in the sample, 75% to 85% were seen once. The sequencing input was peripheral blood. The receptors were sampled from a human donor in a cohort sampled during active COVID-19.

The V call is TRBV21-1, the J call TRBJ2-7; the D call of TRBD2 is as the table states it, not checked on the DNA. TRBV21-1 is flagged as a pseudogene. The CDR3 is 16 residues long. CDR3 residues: CASSKAWTSSFCEQYF. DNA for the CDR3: TGTGCCAGCAGCAAAGCGTGGACTAGCTCTTTTTGCGAGCAGTACTTC.

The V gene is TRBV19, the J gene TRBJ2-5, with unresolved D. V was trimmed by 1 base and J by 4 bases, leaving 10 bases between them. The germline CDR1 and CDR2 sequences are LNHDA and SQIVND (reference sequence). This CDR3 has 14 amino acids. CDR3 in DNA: TGTGCCAGTAGTATAGGTCTACGCCCAGAGACCCAGTACTTC. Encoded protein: CASSIGLRPETQYF.

CDR3 nucleotides: TGTGCCAGCAGCTTAGCGGGGGTTCAGTACTTC. Protein product: CASSLAGVQYF. The chain has TRBV11-2 and TRBJ2-4; D might be TRBD2 (6 bases). CDR1 and CDR2 (germline): SGHAT, FQNNGV. This CDR3 contains 11 residues. V was trimmed by 1 base and J by 11 bases, leaving 6 bases between them.

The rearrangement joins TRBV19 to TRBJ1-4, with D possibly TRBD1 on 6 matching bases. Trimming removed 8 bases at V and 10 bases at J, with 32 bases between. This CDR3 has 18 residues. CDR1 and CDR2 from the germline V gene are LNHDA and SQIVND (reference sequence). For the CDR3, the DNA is TGTGCCAGTGAACCATTCAGGGGCACTTCCGCTGGGGGTGGAAAACTGTTTTTT. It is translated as CASEPFRGTSAGGGKLFF.

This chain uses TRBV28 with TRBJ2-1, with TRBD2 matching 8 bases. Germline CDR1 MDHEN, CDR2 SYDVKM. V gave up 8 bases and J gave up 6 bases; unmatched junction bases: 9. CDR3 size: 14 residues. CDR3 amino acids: CASRTSGVGNEQFF. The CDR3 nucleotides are TGTGCCAGCCGCACTAGCGGAGTCGGCAATGAGCAGTTCTTC.

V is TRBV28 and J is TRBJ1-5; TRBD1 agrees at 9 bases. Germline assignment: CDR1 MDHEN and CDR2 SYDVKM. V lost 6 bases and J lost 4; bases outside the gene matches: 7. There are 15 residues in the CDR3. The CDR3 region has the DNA TGTGCCAGCAGCCTACAGGGGGCTCGTAATCAGCCCCAGCATTTT. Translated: CASSLQGARNQPQHF.

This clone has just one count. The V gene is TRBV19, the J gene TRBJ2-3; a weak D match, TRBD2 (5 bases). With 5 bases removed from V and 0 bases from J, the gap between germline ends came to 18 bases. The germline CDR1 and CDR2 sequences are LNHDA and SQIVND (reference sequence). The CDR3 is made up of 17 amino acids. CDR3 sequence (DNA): TGTGCCAGTAGTGAGGGAGCTTCGACGCTCAGCACAGATACGCAGTATTTT. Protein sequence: CASSEGASTLSTDTQYF.

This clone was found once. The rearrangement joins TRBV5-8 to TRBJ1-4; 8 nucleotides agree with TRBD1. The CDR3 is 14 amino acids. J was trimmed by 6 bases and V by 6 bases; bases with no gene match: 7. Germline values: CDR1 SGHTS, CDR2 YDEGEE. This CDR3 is CASNRQGPDEKLFF. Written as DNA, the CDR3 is TGTGCCAGCAACAGACAGGGGCCGGATGAAAAACTGTTTTTT.

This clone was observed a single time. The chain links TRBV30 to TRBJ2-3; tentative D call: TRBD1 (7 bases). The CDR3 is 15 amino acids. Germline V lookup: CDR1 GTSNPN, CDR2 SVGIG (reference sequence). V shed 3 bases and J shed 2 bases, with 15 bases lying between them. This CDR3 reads CAWSKGGQNTDTQYF. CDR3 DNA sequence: TGTGCCTGGAGCAAGGGGGGACAGAACACAGATACGCAGTATTTT.

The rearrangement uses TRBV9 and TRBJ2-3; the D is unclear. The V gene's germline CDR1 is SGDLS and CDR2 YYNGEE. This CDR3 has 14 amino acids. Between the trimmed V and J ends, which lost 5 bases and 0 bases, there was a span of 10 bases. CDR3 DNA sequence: TGTGCCAGCAGTTCGGAGTATAGCACAGATACGCAGTATTTT. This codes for CASSSEYSTDTQYF.

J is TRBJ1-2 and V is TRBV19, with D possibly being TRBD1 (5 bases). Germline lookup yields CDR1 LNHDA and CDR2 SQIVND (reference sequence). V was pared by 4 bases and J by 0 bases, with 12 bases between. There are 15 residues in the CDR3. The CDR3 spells CASSTRTYANYGYTF. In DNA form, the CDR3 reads TGTGCCAGTAGTACGAGGACATATGCTAACTATGGCTACACCTTC.

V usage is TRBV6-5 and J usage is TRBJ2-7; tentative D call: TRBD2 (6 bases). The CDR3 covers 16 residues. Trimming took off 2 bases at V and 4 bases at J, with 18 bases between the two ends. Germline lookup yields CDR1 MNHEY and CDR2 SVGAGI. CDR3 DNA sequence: TGTGCCAGCAGTTACGCGAGGGACTTACCTTTTTACGAGCAGTACTTC. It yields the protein CASSYARDLPFYEQYF.

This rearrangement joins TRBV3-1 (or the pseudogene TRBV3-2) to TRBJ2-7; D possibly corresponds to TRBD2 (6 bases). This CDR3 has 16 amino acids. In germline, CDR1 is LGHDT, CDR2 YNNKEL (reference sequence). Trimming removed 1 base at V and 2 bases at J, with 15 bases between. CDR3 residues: CASSQAHPGVAYEQYF. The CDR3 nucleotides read TGTGCCAGCAGCCAAGCGCACCCGGGGGTAGCCTACGAGCAGTACTTC.

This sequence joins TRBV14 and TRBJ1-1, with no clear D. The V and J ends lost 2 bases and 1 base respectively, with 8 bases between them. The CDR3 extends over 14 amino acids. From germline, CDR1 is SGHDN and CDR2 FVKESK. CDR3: CASSQHSKNTEAFF. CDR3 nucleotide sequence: TGTGCCAGCAGCCAACACTCAAAGAACACTGAAGCTTTCTTT.

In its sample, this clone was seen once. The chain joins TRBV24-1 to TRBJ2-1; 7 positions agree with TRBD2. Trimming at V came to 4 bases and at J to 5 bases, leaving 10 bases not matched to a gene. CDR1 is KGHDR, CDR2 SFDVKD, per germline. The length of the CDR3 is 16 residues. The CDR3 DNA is TGTGCCACCAGTGACCCTCTTGGGGAGGGTAACAATGAGCAGTTCTTC. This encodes CATSDPLGEGNNEQFF.

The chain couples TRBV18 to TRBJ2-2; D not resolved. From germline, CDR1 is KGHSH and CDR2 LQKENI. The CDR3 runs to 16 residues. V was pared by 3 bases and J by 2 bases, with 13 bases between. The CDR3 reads CASSPRITHNTGELFF. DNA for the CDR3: TGTGCCAGCTCACCGAGGATAACACACAACACCGGGGAGCTGTTTTTT.

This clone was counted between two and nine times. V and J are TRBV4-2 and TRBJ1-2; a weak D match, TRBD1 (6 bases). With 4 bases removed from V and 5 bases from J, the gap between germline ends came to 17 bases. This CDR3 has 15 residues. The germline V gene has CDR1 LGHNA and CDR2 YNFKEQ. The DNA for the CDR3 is TGTGCCAGCAGCCCCCGGGACACCTCACGGTATGGCTACACCTTC. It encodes CASSPRDTSRYGYTF.

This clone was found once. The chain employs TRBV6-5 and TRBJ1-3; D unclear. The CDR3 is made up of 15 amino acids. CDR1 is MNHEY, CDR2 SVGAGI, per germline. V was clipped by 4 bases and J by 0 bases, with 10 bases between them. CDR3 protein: CASSFRSSSGNTIYF. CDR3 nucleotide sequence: TGTGCCAGCAGTTTCAGGTCCTCCTCTGGAAACACCATATATTTT.

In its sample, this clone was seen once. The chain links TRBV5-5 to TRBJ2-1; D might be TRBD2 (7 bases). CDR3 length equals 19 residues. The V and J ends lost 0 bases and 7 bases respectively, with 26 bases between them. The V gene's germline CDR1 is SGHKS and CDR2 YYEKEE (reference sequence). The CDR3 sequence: CASSLAGRTSSGAFNEQFF. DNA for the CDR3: TGTGCCAGCAGCTTGGCCGGAAGGACTAGTTCGGGGGCTTTTAATGAGCAGTTCTTC.

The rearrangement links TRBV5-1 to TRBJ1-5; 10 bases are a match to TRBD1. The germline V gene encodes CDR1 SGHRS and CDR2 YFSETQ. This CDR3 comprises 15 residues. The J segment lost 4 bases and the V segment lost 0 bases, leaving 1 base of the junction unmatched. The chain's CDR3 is CASSLEGQGNQPQHF. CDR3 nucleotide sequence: TGCGCCAGCAGCTTGGAGGGACAGGGGAATCAGCCCCAGCATTTT.

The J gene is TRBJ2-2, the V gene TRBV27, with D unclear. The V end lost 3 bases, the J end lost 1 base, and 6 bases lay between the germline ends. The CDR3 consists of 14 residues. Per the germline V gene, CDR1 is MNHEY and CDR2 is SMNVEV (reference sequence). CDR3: CASSFRGNTGELFF. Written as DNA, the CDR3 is TGTGCCAGCAGTTTTCGCGGGAACACCGGGGAGCTGTTTTTT.